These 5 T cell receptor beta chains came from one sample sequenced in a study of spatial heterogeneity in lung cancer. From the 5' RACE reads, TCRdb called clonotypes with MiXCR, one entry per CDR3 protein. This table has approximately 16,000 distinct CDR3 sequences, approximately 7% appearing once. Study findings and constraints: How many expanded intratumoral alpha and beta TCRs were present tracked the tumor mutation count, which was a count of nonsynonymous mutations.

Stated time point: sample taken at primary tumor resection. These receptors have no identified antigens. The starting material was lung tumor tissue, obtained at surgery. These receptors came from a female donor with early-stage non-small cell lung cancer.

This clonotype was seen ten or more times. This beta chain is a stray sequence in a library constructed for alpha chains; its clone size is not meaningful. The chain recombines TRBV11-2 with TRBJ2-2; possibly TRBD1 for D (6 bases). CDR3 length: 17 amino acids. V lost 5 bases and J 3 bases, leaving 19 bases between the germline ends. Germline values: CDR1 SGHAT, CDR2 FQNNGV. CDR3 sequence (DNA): TGTGCCAGCAGCATACAGGGTTGGGTTAGGGACACCGGGGAGCTGTTTTTT. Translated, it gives CASSIQGWVRDTGELFF.

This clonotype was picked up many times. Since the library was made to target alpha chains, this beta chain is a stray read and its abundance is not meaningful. The CDR3 coding sequence is TGTGCCAGCACCACCGGGGGGGGTAGGGCTGAAGCTTTCTTT. It yields the protein CASTTGGGRAEAFF. The chain recombines TRBV6-6 with TRBJ1-1; tentative D call: TRBD1 (5 bases). V dropped 7 bases and J dropped 6 bases, with 18 bases sitting between them. The CDR3 covers 14 residues. Germline V lookup: CDR1 MNHNY, CDR2 SVGAGI (reference sequence).

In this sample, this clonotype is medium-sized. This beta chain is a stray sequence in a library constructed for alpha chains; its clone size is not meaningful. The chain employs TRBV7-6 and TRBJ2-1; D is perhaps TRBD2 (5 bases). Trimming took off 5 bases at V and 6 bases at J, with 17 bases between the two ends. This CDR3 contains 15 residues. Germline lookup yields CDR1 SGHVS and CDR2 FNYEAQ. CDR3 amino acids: CASSPDRTRRNEQFF. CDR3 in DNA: TGTGCCAGCAGCCCGGATCGGACTCGACGCAATGAGCAGTTCTTC.

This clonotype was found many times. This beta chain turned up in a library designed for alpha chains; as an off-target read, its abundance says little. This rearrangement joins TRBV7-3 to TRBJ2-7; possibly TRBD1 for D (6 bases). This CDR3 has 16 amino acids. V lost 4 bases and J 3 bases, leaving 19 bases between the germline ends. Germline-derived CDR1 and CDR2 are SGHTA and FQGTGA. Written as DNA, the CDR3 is TGTGCCAGCAGCTGGGAAAAGACAGGTCCCTTCTACGAGCAGTACTTC. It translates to CASSWEKTGPFYEQYF.

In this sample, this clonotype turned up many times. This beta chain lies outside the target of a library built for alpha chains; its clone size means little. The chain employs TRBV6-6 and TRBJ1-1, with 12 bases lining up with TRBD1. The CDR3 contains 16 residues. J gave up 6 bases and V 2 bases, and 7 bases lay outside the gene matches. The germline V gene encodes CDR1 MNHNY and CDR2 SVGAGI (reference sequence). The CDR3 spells CASSYGGQGALAEAFF. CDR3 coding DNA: TGTGCCAGCAGTTACGGGGGACAGGGGGCTCTAGCTGAAGCTTTCTTT.